This T cell receptor (beta chain) was captured in a study of glioma-infiltrating T cells. Points from the study as a whole: Above-expected tissue-blood divergence occurred in all gliomas, most in low-grade ones.

As for this clonotype: As yet, its antigen is unknown. A much larger clone lies a single base off, so this may be a read error.

Using RNA template, CDR3s of TCR alpha and beta were amplified with iRepertoire arm-PCR. Input was roughly 95-450 ng of tissue mRNA or PBMC total RNA. In TCRdb, the multiplex PCR reads were re-called with MiXCR into one record per CDR3 protein. Among roughly 200,000 distinct CDR3 sequences, around 40% were seen once, and the ten largest hold around 4.9%. Sequencing input: glioma tissue, nonneoplastic brain tissue, or PBMCs (not recorded which). The source is a human donor with low-grade glioma or glioblastoma, undergoing nonglioma brain surgery, or in good health (not recorded which).

Written as DNA, the CDR3 is TGTGCCAACAGTTTGACGCGGGCGAACACCGGGGAGCTGTTTTTT. The encoded protein is CANSLTRANTGELFF. The V gene is TRBV28, the J gene TRBJ2-2, with a tentative D call TRBD2 (5 bases). The CDR3 loop spans 15 amino acids. CDR1 is MDHEN, CDR2 SYDVKM, per germline.